Listed here are 21 T cell receptor beta chains from one sample, sequenced in a study of T-cell reconstitution after alpha-beta-depleted transplantation in children. Unique molecular identifiers were used to barcode this TCRbeta library. TCRdb re-derived calls from the PCR reads in MiXCR, one entry per CDR3 protein. This table has just under 150,000 distinct CDR3 sequences, 8.8% appearing once. The sample was PBMCs, mostly from graft donor cells, taken 180 days after TCRalphabeta/CD19-depleted stem cell transplant. The origin of the receptors is a female patient aged 2-9 years who had a stem cell transplant for congenital amegakaryocytic thrombocytopenia, so the T cells may come from the graft donor.

This clonotype was detected ten times or more. The CDR3 nucleotides read TGTGCCACCAGGGGGCGTGAGCAGTTCTTC. This sequence encodes CATRGREQFF. The rearrangement links TRBV15 to TRBJ2-1; TRBD1 is a possible D gene (5 bases). The V and J ends lost 6 bases and 9 bases respectively, with 6 bases between them. CDR1 is LNHNV and CDR2 is YYDKDF in the germline V gene (reference sequence). The CDR3 runs to 10 residues.

This clonotype was observed many times. This chain joins TRBV4-1 and TRBJ1-5, with 8 bases identical to TRBD1. The V gene's germline CDR1 is MGHRA and CDR2 YSYEKL. This CDR3 has 15 residues. J lost 4 bases, V lost 3 bases, and 5 bases had no gene match. The DNA for the CDR3 is TGCGCCAGCAGCCACCCGGACAGGGTTAATCAGCCCCAGCATTTT. This translates into CASSHPDRVNQPQHF.

This clonotype has more than one count but fewer than ten. This rearrangement joins TRBV19 to TRBJ1-2; D ambiguous. The V gene's germline CDR1 is LNHDA and CDR2 SQIVND (reference sequence). V was clipped by 7 bases and J by 5 bases, with 14 bases between them. The CDR3 covers 13 residues. CDR3 region: CASKFSTVYGYTF. The CDR3 bases are TGTGCCAGTAAGTTTTCGACGGTATATGGCTACACCTTC.

This clonotype has a single count. The rearrangement joins TRBV18 to TRBJ2-1, with 14 bases fitting TRBD2. This CDR3 has 17 amino acids. The V gene's germline CDR1 is KGHSH and CDR2 LQKENI. The V and J ends lost 6 bases and 3 bases, in that order; junction bases with no gene match: 7. The CDR3 spells CASSRAGTSGGYNEQFF. CDR3 nucleotide sequence: TGTGCCAGCTCCCGCGCCGGGACTAGCGGGGGCTACAATGAGCAGTTCTTC.

Notes on this clonotype: This may come from a read error, since a much larger clone is one base off. The DNA for the CDR3 is TGTGCCTCCAGGACTAGCGGGAGGAGGAACACCGGGGAGCTGTTTTTT. Encoded protein: CASRTSGRRNTGELFF. The V call is TRBV28, the J call TRBJ2-2; TRBD2 aligns across 14 bases. This CDR3 comprises 16 residues. The trim removed 11 bases at V and 1 base at J, leaving 6 bases unmatched. Germline assignment: CDR1 MDHEN and CDR2 SYDVKM.

Ten or more counts support this clonotype. The chain is built from TRBV7-2 and TRBJ2-3; no reliable D call. Germline V gene data show CDR1 as SGHTA and CDR2 as FQGNSA. The CDR3 has 12 amino acids. V gave up 4 bases and J gave up 2 bases, with 4 bases separating them. CDR3 loop: CASSSYTDTQYF. The CDR3 bases are TGTGCCAGCAGCTCCTACACAGATACGCAGTATTTT.

This clonotype was recorded many times. V is TRBV20-1 and J is TRBJ1-2; a weak D match, TRBD1 (6 bases). Per the germline V gene, CDR1 is DFQATT and CDR2 is SNEGSKA (reference sequence). The CDR3 extends over 11 amino acids. Trimming shortened V by 4 bases and J by 8 bases, and 11 bases separated the two germline ends. Here the CDR3 DNA reads TGCAGTGCTACAGGGGCGGGAGGCTACACCTTC. It is translated as CSATGAGGYTF.

The rearrangement links TRBV28 to TRBJ2-5; 8 nucleotides agree with TRBD1. CDR1 and CDR2 (germline): MDHEN, SYDVKM. V dropped 6 bases and J dropped 2; count of bases not matched to a gene: 5. The CDR3 has 14 amino acids. CDR3 loop: CASRNDRGQETQYF. The DNA for the CDR3 is TGTGCCAGCAGAAACGACAGGGGACAAGAGACCCAGTACTTC. Filled out from reference TRBV28 and TRBJ2-5, the complete variable domain reads DVKVTQSSRYLVKRTGEKVFLECVQDMDHENMFWYRQDPGLGLRLIYFSYDVKMKEKGDIPEGYSVSREKKERFSLILESASTNQTSMYLCASRNDRGQETQYFGPGTRLLVL.

This clonotype was seen repeatedly, ten times or more. The V and J genes are TRBV5-1 and TRBJ2-1; 10 bases match TRBD1. This CDR3 has 15 residues. Germline V CDR1 and CDR2: SGHRS, YFSETQ. The junction had 8 bases not matched to a gene; V was cut back by 4 bases and J by 7 bases. The CDR3, as DNA: TGCGCCAGCAGCACATGGGACAGGGGTTCGAATGAGCAGTTCTTC. Translating gives CASSTWDRGSNEQFF.

This clonotype was counted between two and nine times. This chain joins TRBV19 and TRBJ2-7; 9 bases agree with TRBD2. CDR3 size: 14 residues. Germline V lookup: CDR1 LNHDA, CDR2 SQIVND (reference sequence). The V and J ends lost 6 bases and 6 bases, in that order; junction bases with no gene match: 9. The CDR3 is CASRLSGSTREQYF. Here the CDR3 DNA reads TGTGCCAGTAGACTTAGCGGGAGTACGCGCGAGCAGTACTTC.

This clonotype was counted at least ten times. The V gene is TRBV11-2, the J gene TRBJ2-3; 7 nucleotides match TRBD2. V was clipped by 7 bases and J by 0 bases; unmatched bases: 16. The CDR3 extends over 18 amino acids. Germline V lookup: CDR1 SGHAT, CDR2 FQNNGV. DNA for the CDR3: TGTGCCAGCACCCACCGAAAAACCTATAGCGGGAGCACAGATACGCAGTATTTT. It encodes CASTHRKTYSGSTDTQYF.

This clonotype was detected ten times or more. The V gene is TRBV12-3 or TRBV12-4, the J gene TRBJ2-1, with 12 bases lining up with TRBD2. Trimming cost V 6 bases and J 6 bases; bases outside gene matches: 3. CDR3 length equals 14 residues. The CDR3 bases are TGTGCCAGCAGCCCGGGACTAGCGGGCAATGAGCAGTTCTTC. Protein: CASSPGLAGNEQFF.

This clonotype was recorded a few times. V gene TRBV6-2 or TRBV6-3 combines with J gene TRBJ1-2; no definite D call. The length of the CDR3 is 14 residues. Germline CDR1 MNHEY, CDR2 SVGEGT. Trimming removed 6 bases at V and 2 bases at J, with 13 bases between. The chain's CDR3 is CASRKEAINYGYTF. DNA of the CDR3: TGTGCCAGCAGGAAAGAGGCAATCAACTATGGCTACACCTTC.

The sample holds many counts of this clonotype. CDR3 DNA sequence: TGTGCCAGCAGTACCCCCTGGGCTAGCGGCTCCTTAGGGTCCTACAATGAGCAGTTCTTC. Protein product: CASSTPWASGSLGSYNEQFF. The chain carries TRBV6-2 or TRBV6-3 and TRBJ2-1, with 7 bases matching TRBD2. The germline V gene has CDR1 MNHEY and CDR2 SVGEGT. The CDR3 loop spans 20 amino acids. V lost 5 bases and J lost 1; bases outside the gene matches: 20.

The chain uses TRBV18 and TRBJ1-2, with 11 positions matching TRBD1. Trimming at V came to 8 bases and at J to 4 bases, leaving 3 bases not matched to a gene. This CDR3 comprises 13 residues. Germline V CDR1 and CDR2: KGHSH, LQKENI. CDR3 sequence: CASHGTGGYGYTF. CDR3 sequence (DNA): TGTGCCAGCCACGGGACAGGGGGCTATGGCTACACCTTC.

This clonotype has a count of ten or more. This chain links TRBV11-2 with TRBJ2-5, with 13 bases identical to TRBD2. This CDR3 is 16 amino acids long. After removal of 6 bases from V and 3 bases from J, the junction contained 7 bases not matched to a gene. CDR1 and CDR2 (germline): SGHAT, FQNNGV. CDR3 region: CASSHRLAGGEETQYF. The DNA of the CDR3 is TGTGCCAGCAGTCATAGACTAGCGGGAGGAGAAGAGACCCAGTACTTC.

This clonotype was seen many times. This rearrangement joins TRBV28 to TRBJ2-7; D gene unclear. The V gene lost 5 bases and the J gene lost 6 bases, with 17 bases spanning the gap. The CDR3 runs 14 residues. Germline V gives CDR1 MDHEN, CDR2 SYDVKM. CDR3 nucleotides: TGTGCCAGCAGTCCCCCGACTGTACTGGGCGAGCAGTACTTC. Translated, it gives CASSPPTVLGEQYF.

This clonotype has at least ten counts. The rearrangement uses TRBV7-2 and TRBJ2-5; either TRBD1 or TRBD2 may fit D (5 bases each). Trimming took 3 bases from V and 4 from J, leaving 9 bases between them. This CDR3 region has 13 residues. The germline gives CDR1 SGHTA, CDR2 FQGNSA. CDR3: CASSFGTGETQYF. CDR3 nucleotides: TGTGCCAGCAGCTTTGGGACGGGAGAGACCCAGTACTTC.

This clonotype was seen ten or more times. This chain links TRBV6-2 or TRBV6-3 with TRBJ1-4; D might be TRBD1 (5 bases). Deletions cut 8 bases from V and 7 bases from J, with 11 bases between. This CDR3 has 12 residues. Germline values: CDR1 MNHEY, CDR2 SVGEGT. The CDR3 spells CASGRDGEKLFF. The CDR3 coding sequence is TGTGCCAGCGGGAGGGACGGTGAAAAACTGTTTTTT.

This clonotype was recorded at least ten times. This rearrangement joins TRBV29-1 to TRBJ2-2; maybe TRBD1 (6 bases). Trimming removed 4 bases at V and 7 bases at J, with 13 bases between. There are 13 residues in the CDR3. CDR1 SQVTM and CDR2 ANQGSEA come from the germline V gene. This CDR3 reads CSVVMGAYGELFF. CDR3 DNA sequence: TGCAGCGTTGTCATGGGGGCGTACGGGGAGCTGTTTTTT.

The table lists this clonotype with many counts. This rearrangement joins TRBV28 to TRBJ2-7; D unresolved. Trimming removed 6 bases from V and 7 bases from J, with 16 bases in between. Germline V gene sequence: CDR1 MDHEN, CDR2 SYDVKM. This CDR3 is built from 13 residues. CDR3 coding DNA: TGTGCCAGCAGCCCGGCCTTCCTTGAGGAGCAGTACTTC. Encoded protein: CASSPAFLEEQYF.